The 11 T cell receptor beta chains below come from one sample, sequenced in a study of CD8+ T cells in alopecia areata. Following extraction, RNA underwent reverse transcription to cDNA, which served as the sequencing template. Only in-frame clones appear in the TCRdb table, and some are missing; sequencing was by immunoSEQ multiplex PCR. The profile shows some 56,000 clones, approximately 96% of them singletons. The sample in question was CD8+ T cells sorted from blood, obtained at week 0. These receptors originate from a human donor with alopecia areata.

The chain uses TRBV4-1 and TRBJ2-4, with no clear D. Trimming shortened V by 1 base and J by 8 bases, and 3 bases separated the two germline ends. The CDR3 runs 11 residues. Per germline, CDR1 MGHRA and CDR2 YSYEKL. CDR3 sequence reads: CASSQGDIQYF. The CDR3 DNA is TGCGCCAGCAGCCAAGGGGACATTCAGTACTTC.

The chain has TRBV4-3 and TRBJ1-1; TRBD1 agrees at 9 bases. This CDR3 has 16 residues. From germline, CDR1 is LGHNA and CDR2 YSLEER. Losses at the gene ends were 3 bases for V and 4 bases for J; bases not matched to a gene: 9. The CDR3, as DNA: TGCGCCAGCAGCCACGACGCGGACAGGGGCGGCACTGAAGCTTTCTTT. Translation gives CASSHDADRGGTEAFF.

V and J are TRBV5-6 and TRBJ1-1, with D unresolved. Germline-derived CDR1 and CDR2 are SGHDT and YYEEEE. Trimming removed 0 bases from V and 0 bases from J, with 9 bases in between. CDR3 size: 15 residues. The DNA of the CDR3 is TGTGCCAGCAGCTTGGAAGTCAACTTGAACACTGAAGCTTTCTTT. It translates to CASSLEVNLNTEAFF.

The chain couples TRBV2 to TRBJ2-5, with a weak D call TRBD1 (6 bases). CDR3 length equals 14 residues. Germline V gene sequence: CDR1 SNHLY, CDR2 FYNNEI. V was clipped by 8 bases and J by 2 bases, with 15 bases between them. Here the CDR3 DNA reads TGTGCCAGCGGCAACAGGGACCGTCAAGAGACCCAGTACTTC. Translation: CASGNRDRQETQYF.

The V gene is TRBV9, the J gene TRBJ2-5; 12 positions match TRBD2. This CDR3 comprises 15 residues. CDR1 is SGDLS, CDR2 YYNGEE, per germline. Germline trimming cut 3 bases from V and 5 bases from J; bases unmatched to any gene: 5. For the CDR3, the DNA is TGTGCCAGCAGCGCTAGCGGGGGGGCGGTGGAGACCCAGTACTTC. It is translated as CASSASGGAVETQYF.

Concerning this clone itself: An end of the junction does not agree with germline; a read error may underlie this. The sample contains more than one DNA sequence encoding this CDR3. The chain carries TRBV6-4 and TRBJ2-3, with D perhaps given as TRBD1 or TRBD2 (5 bases each). The CDR3 totals 15 residues. Germline CDR1 and CDR2: MRHNA and SNTAGT. CDR3 loop: CASSPQGEGTDAQYF. CDR3 sequence (DNA): TGTGCCAGTAGTCCCCAGGGAGAAGGCACAGATGCGCAGTATTTT.

This rearrangement joins TRBV7-9 to TRBJ2-1, with D perhaps matching TRBD2 (6 bases). Between the trimmed V and J ends, which lost 11 bases and 5 bases, there was a span of 19 bases. The germline gives CDR1 SEHNR, CDR2 FQNEAQ (reference sequence). The CDR3 has 14 residues. The CDR3 loop is CAAGLRGAHNEQFF. Written as DNA, the CDR3 is TGTGCCGCGGGCCTGCGGGGAGCTCACAATGAGCAGTTCTTC.

As to this clone: A junction end diverges from the germline sequence, so it may reflect a read error. The CDR3 sequence: CASSLSLWGGGDLQETQYF. DNA for the CDR3: TGTGCTAGCAGCTTAAGTCTGTGGGGAGGGGGCGACCTCCAAGAGACCCAGTACTTC. The chain uses TRBV7-7 and TRBJ2-5, with D possibly being TRBD1 or TRBD2 (7 bases each). Germline values: CDR1 SSHAT, CDR2 FNYEAQ (reference sequence). The CDR3 extends over 19 amino acids.

Only a few counts were recorded for this clone. The chain is built from TRBV10-3 and TRBJ1-1; tentative D call: TRBD1 (6 bases). The CDR3 contains 16 residues. V was shortened by 2 bases and J by 5 bases, with 18 bases between the two germline ends. Germline-derived CDR1 and CDR2 are ENHRY and SYGVKD. CDR3 loop: CAISERTTGRETEAFF. As DNA, the CDR3 is TGTGCCATCAGTGAGCGGACGACAGGAAGAGAGACTGAAGCTTTCTTT.

The rearrangement joins TRBV7-9 to TRBJ2-1; 9 positions agree with TRBD1. The germline CDR1 and CDR2 sequences are SEHNR and FQNEAQ (reference sequence). CDR3 length: 14 amino acids. V shed 7 bases and J 7 bases; nucleotides not matched to a gene: 8. CDR3 coding DNA: TGTGCCAGCACCGGGACAGGGAATGGGAATGAGCAGTTCTTC. Translation gives CASTGTGNGNEQFF.

The chain links TRBV7-2 to TRBJ1-4, with 7 positions matching TRBD1. V shed 1 base, J shed 7 bases, and the junction held 3 bases outside the gene matches. Germline-derived CDR1 and CDR2 are SGHTA and FQGNSA. CDR3 length: 14 amino acids. CDR3 in DNA: TGTGCCAGCAGCTTAGGGGCAGGGGGTGAAAAACTGTTTTTT. Its translation: CASSLGAGGEKLFF.